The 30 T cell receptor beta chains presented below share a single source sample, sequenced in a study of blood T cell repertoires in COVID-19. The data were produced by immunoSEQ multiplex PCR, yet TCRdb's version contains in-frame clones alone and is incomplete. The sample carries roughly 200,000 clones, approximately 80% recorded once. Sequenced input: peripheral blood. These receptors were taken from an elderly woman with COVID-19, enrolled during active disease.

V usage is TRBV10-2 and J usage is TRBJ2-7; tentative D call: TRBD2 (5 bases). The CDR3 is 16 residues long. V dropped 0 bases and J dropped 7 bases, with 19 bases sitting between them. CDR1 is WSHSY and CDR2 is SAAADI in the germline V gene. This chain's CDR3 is CASSESRSQVGSEQYF. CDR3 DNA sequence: TGCGCCAGCAGTGAGTCACGTTCCCAGGTGGGGAGTGAGCAGTACTTC.

The CDR3 here is CATVTPPLQGWSETQYF. The CDR3 DNA sequence: TGTGCCACCGTGACCCCCCCCCTACAGGGTTGGTCGGAGACCCAGTACTTC. The chain links TRBV28 to TRBJ2-5, with D possibly TRBD1 on 6 matching bases. V dropped 10 bases and J dropped 5 bases, with 29 bases sitting between them. Germline loops: CDR1 MDHEN, CDR2 SYDVKM. The CDR3 is 17 amino acids. Variable domain in full (rest from reference TRBV28 and TRBJ2-5): DVKVTQSSRYLVKRTGEKVFLECVQDMDHENMFWYRQDPGLGLRLIYFSYDVKMKEKGDIPEGYSVSREKKERFSLILESASTNQTSMYLCATVTPPLQGWSETQYFGPGTRLLVL.

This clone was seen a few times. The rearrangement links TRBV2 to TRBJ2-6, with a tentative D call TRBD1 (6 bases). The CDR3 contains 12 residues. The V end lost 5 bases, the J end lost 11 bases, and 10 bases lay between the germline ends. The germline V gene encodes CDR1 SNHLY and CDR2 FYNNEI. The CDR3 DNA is TGTGCCAGCAGTTCCTCAGGGGACGTCCTGACTTTC. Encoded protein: CASSSSGDVLTF. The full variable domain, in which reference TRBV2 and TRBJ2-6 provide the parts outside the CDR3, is EPEVTQTPSHQVTQMGQEVILRCVPISNHLYFYWYRQILGQKVEFLVSFYNNEISEKSEIFDDQFSVERPDGSNFTLKIRSTKLEDSAMYFCASSSSGDVLTFGAGSRLTVL.

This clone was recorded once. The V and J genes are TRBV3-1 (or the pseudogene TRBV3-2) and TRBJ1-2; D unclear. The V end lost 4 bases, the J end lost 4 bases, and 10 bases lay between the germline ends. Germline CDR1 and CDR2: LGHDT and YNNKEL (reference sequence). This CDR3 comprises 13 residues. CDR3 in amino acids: CASSLAGSYGYTF. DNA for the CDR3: TGTGCCAGCAGCCTGGCAGGAAGCTATGGCTACACCTTC.

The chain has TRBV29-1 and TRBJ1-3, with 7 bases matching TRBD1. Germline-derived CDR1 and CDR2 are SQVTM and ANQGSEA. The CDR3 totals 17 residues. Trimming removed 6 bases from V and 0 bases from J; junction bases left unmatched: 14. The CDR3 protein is CSVGGPGQPSSGNTIYF. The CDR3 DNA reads TGCAGCGTCGGAGGACCGGGACAGCCGAGCTCTGGAAACACCATATATTTT.

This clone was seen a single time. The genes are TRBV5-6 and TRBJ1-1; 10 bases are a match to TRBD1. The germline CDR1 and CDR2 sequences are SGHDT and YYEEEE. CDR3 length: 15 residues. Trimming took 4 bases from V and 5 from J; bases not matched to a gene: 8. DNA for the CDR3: TGTGCCAGCAGCAAGCGACAGGGGGCGAGGACTGAAGCTTTCTTT. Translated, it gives CASSKRQGARTEAFF.

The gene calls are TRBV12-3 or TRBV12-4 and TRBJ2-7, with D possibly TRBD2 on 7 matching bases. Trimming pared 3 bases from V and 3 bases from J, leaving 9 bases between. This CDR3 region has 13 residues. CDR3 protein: CASSFGGLYEQYF. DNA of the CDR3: TGTGCCAGCAGTTTCGGGGGGCTCTACGAGCAGTACTTC.

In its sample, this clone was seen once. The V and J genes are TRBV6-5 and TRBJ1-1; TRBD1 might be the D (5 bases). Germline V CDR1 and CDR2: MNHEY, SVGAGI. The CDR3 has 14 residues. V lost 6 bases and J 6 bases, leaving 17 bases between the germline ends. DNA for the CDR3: TGTGCCAGCAGGCGGGACGCCAGGCCTCCTGAAGCTTTCTTT. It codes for CASRRDARPPEAFF.

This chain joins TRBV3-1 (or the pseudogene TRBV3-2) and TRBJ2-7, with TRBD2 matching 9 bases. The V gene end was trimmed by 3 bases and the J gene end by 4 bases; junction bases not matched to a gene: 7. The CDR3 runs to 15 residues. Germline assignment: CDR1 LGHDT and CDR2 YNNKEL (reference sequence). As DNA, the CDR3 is TGTGCCAGCAGCCAGGAACCGGGACTAGCATACGAGCAGTACTTC. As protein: CASSQEPGLAYEQYF.

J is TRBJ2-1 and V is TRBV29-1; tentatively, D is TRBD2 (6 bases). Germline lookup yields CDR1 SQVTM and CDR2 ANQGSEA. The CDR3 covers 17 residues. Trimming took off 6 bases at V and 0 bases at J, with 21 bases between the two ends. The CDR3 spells CSVPPGLQSHSYNEQFF. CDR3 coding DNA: TGCAGCGTGCCACCGGGACTCCAATCCCACTCCTACAATGAGCAGTTCTTC.

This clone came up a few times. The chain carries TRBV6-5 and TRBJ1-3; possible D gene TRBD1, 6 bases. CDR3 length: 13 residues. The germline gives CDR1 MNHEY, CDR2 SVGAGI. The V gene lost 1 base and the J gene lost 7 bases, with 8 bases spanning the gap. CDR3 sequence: CASSYLRGNTIYF. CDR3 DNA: TGTGCCAGCAGTTACTTGAGGGGGAACACCATATATTTT.

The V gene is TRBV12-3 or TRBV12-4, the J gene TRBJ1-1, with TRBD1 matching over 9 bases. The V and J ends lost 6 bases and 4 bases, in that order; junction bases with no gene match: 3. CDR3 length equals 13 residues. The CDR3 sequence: CASSRQGGTEAFF. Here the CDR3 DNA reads TGTGCCAGCAGCCGACAGGGGGGCACTGAAGCTTTCTTT.

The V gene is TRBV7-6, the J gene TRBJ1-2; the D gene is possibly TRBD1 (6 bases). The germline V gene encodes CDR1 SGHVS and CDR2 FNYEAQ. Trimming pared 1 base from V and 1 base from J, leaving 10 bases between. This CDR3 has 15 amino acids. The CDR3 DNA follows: TGTGCCAGCAGCTTAGGAGGGGGTGGTAACTATGGCTACACCTTC. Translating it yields CASSLGGGGNYGYTF.

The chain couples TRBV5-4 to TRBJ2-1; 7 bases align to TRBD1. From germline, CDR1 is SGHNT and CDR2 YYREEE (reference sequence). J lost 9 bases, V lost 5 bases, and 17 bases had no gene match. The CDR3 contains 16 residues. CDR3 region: CASSKDRSGIVGEQFF. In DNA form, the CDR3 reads TGTGCCAGCAGTAAGGACAGGTCAGGGATAGTAGGTGAGCAGTTCTTC.

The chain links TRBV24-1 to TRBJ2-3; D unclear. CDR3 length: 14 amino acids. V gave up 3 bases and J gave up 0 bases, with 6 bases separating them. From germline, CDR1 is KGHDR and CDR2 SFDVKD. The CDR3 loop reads CATSDARSTDTQYF. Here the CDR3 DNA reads TGTGCCACCAGTGATGCCAGGAGCACAGATACGCAGTATTTT.

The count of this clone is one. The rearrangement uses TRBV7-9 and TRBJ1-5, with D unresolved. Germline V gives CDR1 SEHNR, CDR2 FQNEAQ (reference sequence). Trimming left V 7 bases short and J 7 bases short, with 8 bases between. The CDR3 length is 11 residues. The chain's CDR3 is CASTPGQPQHF. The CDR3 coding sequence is TGTGCCAGCACCCCGGGACAGCCCCAGCATTTT.

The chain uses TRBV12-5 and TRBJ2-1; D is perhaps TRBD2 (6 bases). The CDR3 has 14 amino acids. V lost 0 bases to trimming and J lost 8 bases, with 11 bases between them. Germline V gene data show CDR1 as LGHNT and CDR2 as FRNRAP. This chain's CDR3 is CASGLVRDFHEQFF. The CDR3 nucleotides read TGTGCTAGTGGTTTGGTACGGGACTTCCATGAGCAGTTCTTC.

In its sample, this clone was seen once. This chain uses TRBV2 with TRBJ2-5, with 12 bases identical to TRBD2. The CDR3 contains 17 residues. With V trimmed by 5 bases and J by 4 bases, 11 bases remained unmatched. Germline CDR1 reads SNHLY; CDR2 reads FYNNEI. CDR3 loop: CASSIGLTSGGGETQYF. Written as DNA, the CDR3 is TGTGCCAGCAGTATCGGCCTGACTAGCGGGGGAGGAGAGACCCAGTACTTC.

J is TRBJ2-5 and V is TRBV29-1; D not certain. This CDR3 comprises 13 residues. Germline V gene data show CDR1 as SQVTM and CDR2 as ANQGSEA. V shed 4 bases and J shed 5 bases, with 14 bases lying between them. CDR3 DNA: TGCAGCGTTGCATATACGGCCGGGGAGACCCAGTACTTC. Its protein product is CSVAYTAGETQYF. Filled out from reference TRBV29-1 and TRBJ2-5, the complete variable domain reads SAVISQKPSRDICQRGTSLTIQCQVDSQVTMMFWYRQQPGQSLTLIATANQGSEATYESGFVIDKFPISRPNLTFSTLTVSNMSPEDSSIYLCSVAYTAGETQYFGPGTRLLVL.

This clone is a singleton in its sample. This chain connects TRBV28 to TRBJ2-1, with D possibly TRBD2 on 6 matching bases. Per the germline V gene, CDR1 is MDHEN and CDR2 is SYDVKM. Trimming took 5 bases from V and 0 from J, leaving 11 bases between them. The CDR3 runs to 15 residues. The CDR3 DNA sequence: TGTGCCAGCAGTCCGATCGGGAGCTCCTACAATGAGCAGTTCTTC. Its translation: CASSPIGSSYNEQFF.

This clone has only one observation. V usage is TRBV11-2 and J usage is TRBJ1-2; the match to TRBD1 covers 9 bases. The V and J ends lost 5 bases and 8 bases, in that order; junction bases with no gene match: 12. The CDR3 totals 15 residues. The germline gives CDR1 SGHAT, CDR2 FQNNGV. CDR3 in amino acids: CASSPGTGRIKGYTF. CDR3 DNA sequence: TGTGCCAGCAGCCCCGGGACAGGGCGAATAAAAGGCTACACCTTC.

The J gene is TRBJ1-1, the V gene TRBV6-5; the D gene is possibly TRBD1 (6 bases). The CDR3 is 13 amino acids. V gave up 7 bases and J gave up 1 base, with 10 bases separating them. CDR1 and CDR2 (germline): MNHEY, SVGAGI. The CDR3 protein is CASTVQGNTEAFF. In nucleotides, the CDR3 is TGTGCCAGCACGGTACAGGGGAACACTGAAGCTTTCTTT.

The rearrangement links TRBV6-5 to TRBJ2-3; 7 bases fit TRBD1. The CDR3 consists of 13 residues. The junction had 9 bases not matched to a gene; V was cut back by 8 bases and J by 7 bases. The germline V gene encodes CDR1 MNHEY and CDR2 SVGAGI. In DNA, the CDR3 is TGTGCCAGCGCCACCCCAGGGGGAAATACGCAGTATTTT. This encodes CASATPGGNTQYF.

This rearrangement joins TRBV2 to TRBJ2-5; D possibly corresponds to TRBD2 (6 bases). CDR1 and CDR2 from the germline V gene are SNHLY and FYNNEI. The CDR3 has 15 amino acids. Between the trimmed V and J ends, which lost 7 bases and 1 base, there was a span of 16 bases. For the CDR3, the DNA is TGTGCCAGCACTCTGGGGGGACTCAGCCAAGAGACCCAGTACTTC. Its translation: CASTLGGLSQETQYF. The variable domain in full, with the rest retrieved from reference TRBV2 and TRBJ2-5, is EPEVTQTPSHQVTQMGQEVILRCVPISNHLYFYWYRQILGQKVEFLVSFYNNEISEKSEIFDDQFSVERPDGSNFTLKIRSTKLEDSAMYFCASTLGGLSQETQYFGPGTRLLVL.

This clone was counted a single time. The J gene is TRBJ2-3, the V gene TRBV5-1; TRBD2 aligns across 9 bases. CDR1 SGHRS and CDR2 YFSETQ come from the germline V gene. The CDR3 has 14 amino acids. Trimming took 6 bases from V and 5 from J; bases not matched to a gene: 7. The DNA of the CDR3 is TGCGCCAGCACGCGGCGGGAGGGGATAGATACGCAGTATTTT. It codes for CASTRREGIDTQYF.

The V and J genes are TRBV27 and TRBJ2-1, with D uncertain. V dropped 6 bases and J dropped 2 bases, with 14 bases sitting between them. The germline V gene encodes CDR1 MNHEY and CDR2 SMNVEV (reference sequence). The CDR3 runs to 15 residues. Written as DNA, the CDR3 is TGTGCCAGCAGAACACGGAGAACCGCCTACAATGAGCAGTTCTTC. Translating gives CASRTRRTAYNEQFF.

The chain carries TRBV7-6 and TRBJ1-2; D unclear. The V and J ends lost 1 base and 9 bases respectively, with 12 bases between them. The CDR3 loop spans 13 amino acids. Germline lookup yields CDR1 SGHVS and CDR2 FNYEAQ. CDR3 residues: CASSLGPRERYTF. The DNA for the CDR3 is TGTGCCAGCAGCTTAGGCCCGAGGGAGCGCTACACCTTC. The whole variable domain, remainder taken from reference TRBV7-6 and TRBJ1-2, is GAGVSQSPRYKVTKRGQDVALRCDPISGHVSLYWYRQALGQGPEFLTYFNYEAQQDKSGLPNDRFSAERPEGSISTLTIQRTEQRDSAMYRCASSLGPRERYTFGSGTRLTVV.

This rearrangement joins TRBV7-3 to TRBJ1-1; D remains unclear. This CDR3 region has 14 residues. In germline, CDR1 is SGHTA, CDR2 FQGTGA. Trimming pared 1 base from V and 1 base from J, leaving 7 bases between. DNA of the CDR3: TGTGCCAGCAGCTTAAGCCGGGGGAACACTGAAGCTTTCTTT. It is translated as CASSLSRGNTEAFF.

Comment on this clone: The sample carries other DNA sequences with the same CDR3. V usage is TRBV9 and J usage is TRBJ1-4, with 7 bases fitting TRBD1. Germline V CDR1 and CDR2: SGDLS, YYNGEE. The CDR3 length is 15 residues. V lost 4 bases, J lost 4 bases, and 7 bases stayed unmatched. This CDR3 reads CASSPRQGINEKLFF. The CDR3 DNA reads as TGTGCCAGCAGCCCTCGACAGGGAATTAATGAAAAACTGTTTTTT.

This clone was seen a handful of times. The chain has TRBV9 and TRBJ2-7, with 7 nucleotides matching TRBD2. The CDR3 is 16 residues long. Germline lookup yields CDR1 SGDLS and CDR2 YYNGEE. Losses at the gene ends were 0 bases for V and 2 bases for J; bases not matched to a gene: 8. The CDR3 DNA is TGTGCCAGCAGCGTAGAAGGCGGGACTATCCCCTACGAGCAGTACTTC. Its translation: CASSVEGGTIPYEQYF.